The source of this T cell receptor (beta chain) is a study of T cell responses to AZD1222 COVID-19 vaccine. Assay: immunoSEQ multiplex PCR; the TCRdb copy retains only in-frame clones and omits some. This table has 52,000 or so clones, approximately 85% appearing once. In the case of this clone: Its matching antigen is unknown.

Germline CDR1 is SGHRS and CDR2 is YFSETQ. Trimming left V 5 bases short and J 4 bases short, with 15 bases between. The CDR3 is made up of 14 amino acids. Findings and limits, study-wide: The donor cohort was predominantly white British with a female majority, and clonal diversity may have been underestimated.

This chain links TRBV5-1 with TRBJ1-1, with D possibly TRBD1 on 6 matching bases. The sequence was collected from an adult in good health. The sample consisted of peripheral blood, taken on day 0 of MenACWY control vaccination. CDR3 sequence: CASREQGITTEAFF. The CDR3 DNA sequence: TGCGCCAGCAGAGAGCAGGGGATTACCACTGAAGCTTTCTTT. Drawing the rest from reference TRBV5-1 and TRBJ1-1, the complete variable domain is KAGVTQTPRYLIKTRGQQVTLSCSPISGHRSVSWYQQTPGQGLQFLFEYFSETQRNKGNFPGRFSGRQFSNSRSEMNVSTLELGDSALYLCASREQGITTEAFFGQGTRLTVV.